Below are 28 T cell receptor beta chains sequenced from a single sample in a study of blood T cell repertoires in COVID-19. TCRdb's copy holds only in-frame clones and misses some; the assay was immunoSEQ multiplex PCR. The sample contains fewer than 85,000 clones, around 79% of which appear only once. Material for sequencing was peripheral blood. The source is a man between 60 and 70 years old with active or convalescent COVID-19.

The chain links TRBV19 to TRBJ2-5; weak D call: TRBD1 (6 bases). Germline V gives CDR1 LNHDA, CDR2 SQIVND (reference sequence). Trimming left V 1 base short and J 5 bases short, with 11 bases between. There are 14 residues in the CDR3. The CDR3 bases are TGTGCCAGTAGTATAGCTGGGGGCCCGGAGACCCAGTACTTC. Amino acids: CASSIAGGPETQYF. Complete variable domain (other parts from reference TRBV19 and TRBJ2-5): DGGITQSPKYLFRKEGQNVTLSCEQNLNHDAMYWYRQDPGQGLRLIYYSQIVNDFQKGDIAEGYSVSREKKESFPLTVTSAQKNPTAFYLCASSIAGGPETQYFGPGTRLLVL.

This clone was seen only a few times. The gene calls are TRBV12-3 or TRBV12-4 and TRBJ2-7; TRBD1 matches 7 bases. CDR3 length equals 13 residues. Trimming at V came to 4 bases and at J to 6 bases, leaving 6 bases not matched to a gene. The CDR3 DNA reads as TGTGCCAGCAGTTACCGGACAGGAGGCGAGCAGTACTTC. This gives the protein CASSYRTGGEQYF.

This clone ranks as large. The chain couples TRBV3-1 (or the pseudogene TRBV3-2) to TRBJ1-2; no definite D call. The CDR3 length is 14 residues. Germline CDR1 LGHDT, CDR2 YNNKEL (reference sequence). V was trimmed by 1 base and J by 4 bases, leaving 10 bases between them. Written as DNA, the CDR3 is TGTGCCAGCAGCCAAGTGGTACAGCCCTATGGCTACACCTTC. This encodes CASSQVVQPYGYTF.

The rearrangement uses TRBV11-1 and TRBJ2-2; 9 nucleotides align to TRBD1. Germline CDR1 is SGHAT and CDR2 is FQDESV (reference sequence). The ends lost 7 bases at V and 4 bases at J; junction bases unmatched: 4. CDR3 length: 14 amino acids. The CDR3 is CASIRTGVTGELFF. CDR3 DNA: TGTGCCAGCATTCGGACAGGGGTCACCGGGGAGCTGTTTTTT.

This clone was picked up a small number of times. Here the CDR3 DNA reads TGTGCCAGTAGTGCCGACAGGTATAATTCACCCCTCCACTTT. Its protein is CASSADRYNSPLHF. The chain couples TRBV19 to TRBJ1-6; D perhaps matches TRBD1 (6 bases). The CDR3 has 14 amino acids. Germline CDR1 LNHDA, CDR2 SQIVND (reference sequence). With 5 bases removed from V and 4 bases from J, the gap between germline ends came to 9 bases.

This rearrangement joins TRBV27 to TRBJ1-2; no clear D gene. V lost 5 bases and J lost 4, with 14 bases in between. From germline, CDR1 is MNHEY and CDR2 SMNVEV (reference sequence). CDR3 length: 14 residues. The CDR3 coding sequence is TGTGCCAGCAGTCCCCGGGAGGTTTCCTATGGCTACACCTTC. This encodes CASSPREVSYGYTF.

This clone was seen more than once but under ten times. The chain uses TRBV7-2 and TRBJ1-1; the match to TRBD1 covers 7 bases. The V segment lost 4 bases and the J segment 4 bases; nucleotides outside the gene matches: 3. Germline V gives CDR1 SGHTA, CDR2 FQGNSA. CDR3 size: 13 residues. The DNA of the CDR3 is TGTGCCAGCAGCTCCGACAGGGCCACTGAAGCTTTCTTT. It translates to CASSSDRATEAFF.

Only one count was recorded for this clone. This chain joins TRBV11-2 and TRBJ2-4, with D uncertain. Germline CDR1 SGHAT, CDR2 FQNNGV. The CDR3 spans 19 residues. The V and J ends lost 1 base and 0 bases respectively, with 19 bases between them. For the CDR3, the DNA is TGTGCCAGCAGCTTAGTCGTTAATAATGATGAGATAGCCAAAAACATTCAGTACTTC. It yields the protein CASSLVVNNDEIAKNIQYF.

The rearrangement links TRBV18 to TRBJ1-6, with 8 bases fitting TRBD1. This CDR3 region has 15 residues. With V trimmed by 1 base and J by 10 bases, 6 bases remained unmatched. Germline V gene data show CDR1 as KGHSH and CDR2 as LQKENI. CDR3 coding DNA: TGTGCCAGCTCACCACTCGGGACAGGAGACTCACCCCTCCACTTT. Translating it yields CASSPLGTGDSPLHF.

This chain links TRBV28 with TRBJ1-4; the D gene is possibly TRBD1 (6 bases). V lost 2 bases to trimming and J lost 7 bases, with 11 bases between them. The CDR3 is 14 amino acids. Germline values: CDR1 MDHEN, CDR2 SYDVKM. The CDR3 DNA follows: TGTGCCAGCAGTTTAGGTGGACAGTTTGAAAAACTGTTTTTT. This encodes CASSLGGQFEKLFF.

As to this clone: Other nucleotide sequences from this sample produce the same CDR3. This chain links TRBV7-9 with TRBJ2-3, with a weak D call TRBD1 (5 bases). The CDR3 is 14 amino acids. V was pared by 2 bases and J by 2 bases, with 8 bases between. Germline V CDR1 and CDR2: SEHNR, FQNEAQ (reference sequence). CDR3 bases: TGTGCCAGCAGCTTACAGGGTTCCACAGATACGCAGTATTTT. This encodes CASSLQGSTDTQYF. The variable domain in full, completed from reference TRBV7-9 and TRBJ2-3, reads DTGVSQNPRHKITKRGQNVTFRCDPISEHNRLYWYRQTLGQGPEFLTYFQNEAQLEKSRLLSDRFSAERPKGSFSTLEIQRTEQGDSAMYLCASSLQGSTDTQYFGPGTRLTVL.

This chain uses TRBV28 with TRBJ1-4; 9 bases match TRBD1. The CDR3 is made up of 17 amino acids. Germline values: CDR1 MDHEN, CDR2 SYDVKM. Trimming at V came to 4 bases and at J to 0 bases, leaving 6 bases not matched to a gene. The chain's CDR3 is CASSSGTGTSTNEKLFF. The CDR3, as DNA: TGTGCCAGCAGTTCCGGGACAGGGACTTCAACTAATGAAAAACTGTTTTTT.

The chain links TRBV19 to TRBJ1-1; TRBD1 might be the D (6 bases). The CDR3 extends over 14 amino acids. Trimming left V 6 bases short and J 1 base short, with 12 bases between. From germline, CDR1 is LNHDA and CDR2 SQIVND (reference sequence). The CDR3 coding sequence is TGTGCCAGTAGGGACAGTAGAACGAACACTGAAGCTTTCTTT. It yields the protein CASRDSRTNTEAFF.

This chain links TRBV14 with TRBJ1-3; D may be TRBD1 (5 bases). Germline assignment: CDR1 SGHDN and CDR2 FVKESK. The CDR3 runs 15 residues. Trimming shortened V by 4 bases and J by 0 bases, and 10 bases separated the two germline ends. In nucleotides, the CDR3 is TGTGCCAGCAGCCCACAGGCCTACTCTGGAAACACCATATATTTT. This gives the protein CASSPQAYSGNTIYF.

This chain links TRBV7-9 with TRBJ1-1; 8 bases are shared with TRBD1. The germline gives CDR1 SEHNR, CDR2 FQNEAQ (reference sequence). The CDR3 consists of 13 residues. The V gene end was trimmed by 4 bases and the J gene end by 11 bases; junction bases not matched to a gene: 9. In DNA, the CDR3 is TGTGCCAGCAGCTCCTACCAGGGGGCCGTTGCTTTCTTT. Translated, it gives CASSSYQGAVAFF.

V is TRBV20-1 and J is TRBJ1-2; no reliable D call. In germline, CDR1 is DFQATT, CDR2 SNEGSKA (reference sequence). The CDR3 consists of 9 residues. Trimming took 3 bases from V and 8 from J, leaving 4 bases between them. CDR3 in DNA: TGCAGTGCTAGCCCAGGCTACACCTTC. Its translation is CSASPGYTF.

The chain combines TRBV28 with TRBJ2-1; no definite D call. V gave up 4 bases and J gave up 5 bases, with 9 bases separating them. The CDR3 totals 13 residues. CDR1 MDHEN and CDR2 SYDVKM come from the germline V gene. In DNA form, the CDR3 reads TGTGCCAGCAGTTCCTTAGATAACAATGAGCAGTTCTTC. Translated: CASSSLDNNEQFF.

This clone appeared once. The chain couples TRBV7-6 to TRBJ2-5; 7 bases map to TRBD1. The CDR3 length is 16 residues. The germline gives CDR1 SGHVS, CDR2 FNYEAQ. With 3 bases clipped from V and 2 bases from J, the junction kept 9 bases outside the gene matches. The CDR3 sequence: CASSFLTGSWQETQYF. The CDR3 DNA reads TGTGCCAGCAGCTTCCTGACAGGGTCATGGCAAGAGACCCAGTACTTC. The entire variable domain, with the rest obtained from reference TRBV7-6 and TRBJ2-5, is as follows: GAGVSQSPRYKVTKRGQDVALRCDPISGHVSLYWYRQALGQGPEFLTYFNYEAQQDKSGLPNDRFSAERPEGSISTLTIQRTEQRDSAMYRCASSFLTGSWQETQYFGPGTRLLVL.

V is TRBV28 and J is TRBJ1-6; 10 nucleotides line up with TRBD1. After removal of 5 bases from V and 9 bases from J, the junction contained 7 bases not matched to a gene. Germline assignment: CDR1 MDHEN and CDR2 SYDVKM. The CDR3 is 15 amino acids. The DNA for the CDR3 is TGTGCCAGCAGTAGGAGACAGGGGGCCAGTTCACCCCTCCACTTT. Translation gives CASSRRQGASSPLHF.

The chain uses TRBV20-1 and TRBJ2-7, with D unclear. Trimming removed 3 bases from V and 6 bases from J, with 18 bases in between. This CDR3 region has 14 residues. Per the germline V gene, CDR1 is DFQATT and CDR2 is SNEGSKA (reference sequence). CDR3 loop: CSASPEGDRLEQYF. The CDR3 region has the DNA TGCAGTGCTAGTCCTGAAGGAGATAGGCTCGAGCAGTACTTC.

This chain joins TRBV6-2 or TRBV6-3 and TRBJ2-7; 11 bases line up with TRBD2. The V gene end was trimmed by 4 bases and the J gene end by 3 bases; junction bases not matched to a gene: 5. The CDR3 consists of 15 residues. Looked up from germline, CDR1 is MNHEY and CDR2 is SVGEGT. The CDR3 loop reads CASSSLAGGYYEQYF. CDR3 nucleotide sequence: TGTGCCAGCAGTTCCCTAGCGGGGGGTTACTACGAGCAGTACTTC.

DNA of the CDR3: TGTGCCAGCAGCCGAATCCAGGGGGATACGCAGTATTTT. Translating gives CASSRIQGDTQYF. This rearrangement joins TRBV3-1 (or the pseudogene TRBV3-2) to TRBJ2-3; possible D gene TRBD1, 6 bases. Germline V lookup: CDR1 LGHDT, CDR2 YNNKEL (reference sequence). This CDR3 is 13 amino acids long. Trimming took off 4 bases at V and 6 bases at J, with 11 bases between the two ends.

This chain connects TRBV3-1 (or the pseudogene TRBV3-2) to TRBJ2-1; 12 nucleotides align to TRBD2. This CDR3 has 18 amino acids. Germline CDR1 and CDR2: LGHDT and YNNKEL (reference sequence). Unmatched junction bases numbered 8, after V lost 1 base and J lost 4 bases. CDR3: CASSQAASGGAMYNEQFF. The CDR3 coding sequence is TGTGCCAGCAGCCAAGCGGCTAGCGGGGGGGCAATGTACAATGAGCAGTTCTTC.

The chain has TRBV10-2 and TRBJ1-1; 7 bases are shared with TRBD1. The germline V gene encodes CDR1 WSHSY and CDR2 SAAADI. V lost 0 bases to trimming and J lost 6 bases; unmatched junction nucleotides: 10. The CDR3 contains 16 residues. CDR3 nucleotide sequence: TGCGCCAGCAGTGAGTCGACTGCAGGGGGTACCCCTGAAGCTTTCTTT. It is translated as CASSESTAGGTPEAFF.

This clone showed up just a few times. This chain joins TRBV7-2 and TRBJ2-1, with a weak D call TRBD2 (7 bases). Germline loops: CDR1 SGHTA, CDR2 FQGNSA. Trimming stripped 1 base from V and 2 bases from J, with 9 bases between. This CDR3 is built from 15 residues. The CDR3 reads CASSLGGGAYNEQFF. CDR3 DNA sequence: TGTGCCAGCAGCTTAGGCGGGGGCGCCTACAATGAGCAGTTCTTC. The full variable domain, in which reference TRBV7-2 and TRBJ2-1 provide the parts outside the CDR3, is GAGVSQSPSNKVTEKGKDVELRCDPISGHTALYWYRQSLGQGLEFLIYFQGNSAPDKSGLPSDRFSAERTGGSVSTLTIQRTQQEDSAVYLCASSLGGGAYNEQFFGPGTRLTVL.

The V call is TRBV10-3, the J call TRBJ1-5, with 7 positions matching TRBD1. V shed 10 bases and J 0 bases; nucleotides not matched to a gene: 6. CDR3 length: 14 amino acids. Germline CDR1 is ENHRY and CDR2 is SYGVKD. Here the CDR3 reads CATDRDYSNQPQHF. CDR3 nucleotide sequence: TGTGCCACTGACAGGGATTATAGCAATCAGCCCCAGCATTTT.

The V and J genes are TRBV28 and TRBJ2-3; D gene unclear. There are 13 residues in the CDR3. Germline V gene lookup returns CDR1 MDHEN and CDR2 SYDVKM. The V end lost 5 bases, the J end lost 2 bases, and 8 bases lay between the germline ends. CDR3: CASSPVNTDTQYF. The CDR3 coding sequence is TGTGCCAGCAGTCCAGTTAACACAGATACGCAGTATTTT.

The rearrangement links TRBV7-2 to TRBJ1-3; no clear D gene. The CDR3 contains 15 residues. V lost 4 bases and J lost 0, with 10 bases in between. CDR1 and CDR2 (germline): SGHTA, FQGNSA. CDR3 bases: TGTGCCAGCAGCTGGCAGGCCTACTCTGGAAACACCATATATTTT. It codes for CASSWQAYSGNTIYF.